What follows describes a single T cell receptor (beta chain). Its antigen is not identified. Deep level was the assay's run setting. The data were produced by immunoSEQ multiplex PCR, yet TCRdb's version contains in-frame clones alone and is incomplete. The sample records millions of clones, 95% being singletons. This sample is part of a study of shared clonotypes between healthy human individuals. Overall study context: For every donor, three CD4 naive, three CD4 memory, two CD8 naive and one CD8 memory plates were used.

Regarding the study as a whole: Clonotypes shared by all four donors outscored non-shared clonotypes in generation probability.

The V segment lost 6 bases and the J segment 4 bases; nucleotides outside the gene matches: 10. The CDR3 covers 15 residues. The germline gives CDR1 MDHEN, CDR2 SYDVKM. This clonotype originated in a man aged 18-30 years in good health. Sequencing was done on a sample of naive CD4+ T cells sorted from blood. Specified subset: CD45RA+ positively selected. This chain connects TRBV28 to TRBJ2-7; 9 bases fit TRBD1. CDR3: CASSPSGTGQYEQYF. In DNA form, the CDR3 reads TGTGCCAGCAGCCCGTCCGGGACAGGGCAGTACGAGCAGTACTTC.